The clone carrying this T cell receptor beta chain was seen at least ten times. This record comes from a study of T cells in Graves' hyperthyroidism and ophthalmopathy. Graves' hyperthyroidism showing no ophthalmopathy progression within 18 months was considered stable. Reasons for excluding patients were uncontrolled infection, other autoimmune disease, pregnancy or lactation. CDR1 is GTSNPN, CDR2 SVGIG, per germline (reference sequence). The length of the CDR3 is 14 residues. V dropped 4 bases and J dropped 0 bases, with 11 bases sitting between them. Amplified TCR beta CDR3 regions came from RNA transcripts. When the TCR CDR3 underwent first-round RT-PCR, the HTBI primer set was used. MiXCR was run by TCRdb on the multiplex PCR reads, yielding one entry per CDR3 protein. Here the sample spans about 690,000 distinct CDR3 sequences, 17% being singletons.

The sample was blood. This chain joins TRBV30 and TRBJ2-3; no clear D gene. This TCR was sampled from a man in his fifties with Graves' hyperthyroidism. In DNA form, the CDR3 reads TGTGCCTGGACCGGGCCCCTTAGCACAGATACGCAGTATTTT. Its translation: CAWTGPLSTDTQYF.